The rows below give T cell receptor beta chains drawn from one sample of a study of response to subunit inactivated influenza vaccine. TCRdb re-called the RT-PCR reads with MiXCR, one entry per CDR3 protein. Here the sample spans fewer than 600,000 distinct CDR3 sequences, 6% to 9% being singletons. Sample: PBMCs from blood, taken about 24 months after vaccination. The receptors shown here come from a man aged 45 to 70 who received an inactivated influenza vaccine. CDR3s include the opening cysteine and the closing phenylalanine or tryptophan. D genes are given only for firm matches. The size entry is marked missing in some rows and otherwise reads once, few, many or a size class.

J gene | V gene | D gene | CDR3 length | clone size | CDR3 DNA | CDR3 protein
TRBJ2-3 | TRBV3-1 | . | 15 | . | TGTGCCAGCAGCCAACAGGGCCGGAGGGCAGATACGCAGTATTTT | CASSQQGRRADTQYF
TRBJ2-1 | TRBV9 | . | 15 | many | TGTGCCAGCAGCGTAGAGGGGGCGGGATACAATGAGCAGTTCTTC | CASSVEGAGYNEQFF
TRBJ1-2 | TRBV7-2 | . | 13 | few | TGTGCCAGCAGCTTAGTAGATAAGGGTGGCTACACCTTC | CASSLVDKGGYTF
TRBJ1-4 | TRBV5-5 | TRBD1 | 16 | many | TGTGCCAGCAGCCAGGCCGGGACAGCTCTGAGGGAAAAACTGTTTTTT | CASSQAGTALREKLFF
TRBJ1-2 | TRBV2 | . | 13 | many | TGTGCCAGCAGTGGACTAATCAGGGGTGGCTACACCTTC | CASSGLIRGGYTF
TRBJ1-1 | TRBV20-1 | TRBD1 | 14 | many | TGCAGTGCCCGAGAGGGACAGGCCAACACTGAAGCTTTCTTT | CSAREGQANTEAFF
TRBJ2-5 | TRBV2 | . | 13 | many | TGTGCCAGCAAGCCCGACAGCCAAGAGACCCAGTACTTC | CASKPDSQETQYF
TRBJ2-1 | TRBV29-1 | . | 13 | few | TGCAGCATTAAGGGGGGGGTAGGGGCAGAAGGTTTCTTC | CSIKGGVGAEGFF
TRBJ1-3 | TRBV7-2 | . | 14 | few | TGTGCCAGCAGCTTAGTTGTCAGGGTGGACACCATATATTTT | CASSLVVRVDTIYF
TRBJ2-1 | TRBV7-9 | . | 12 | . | TGTGCCAGCAGCCGGGGACGGCCTGAGCAGTTCTTC | CASSRGRPEQFF
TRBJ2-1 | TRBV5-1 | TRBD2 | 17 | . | TGCGCCAGCAGCTTGGAAATTAGCGGGGCATTGGGGAATGAGCAGTTCTTC | CASSLEISGALGNEQFF